Listed below are T cell receptor beta chains from one sample, sequenced in a study of blood T cell repertoires in COVID-19. Profiling relied on immunoSEQ multiplex PCR, and the TCRdb table lists in-frame clones only, not all of them. Of some 120,000 clones in the sample, around four fifths were seen once. The sample was peripheral blood. The receptors here all came from a man between 65 and 80 years old with active or convalescent COVID-19. CDR3s include the opening cysteine and the closing phenylalanine or tryptophan. A D gene is named only where the DNA matches it firmly. A row's size may be missing; if present it is once, few, many or a size class.

v_call: TRBV24-1; d_call: -; clone_size: -; j_call: TRBJ2-6; cdr3_aa: CATSDRDNVLTF; cdr3_nt: TGTGCCACCAGTGACAGGGACAACGTCCTGACTTTC
v_call: TRBV5-6; d_call: -; clone_size: many; j_call: TRBJ2-7; cdr3_aa: CASSRTASYEQYF; cdr3_nt: TGTGCCAGCAGCCGGACAGCCTCCTACGAGCAGTACTTC
v_call: TRBV3-1/TRBV3-2; d_call: -; clone_size: -; j_call: TRBJ1-1; cdr3_aa: CASSLPGLNTEAFF; cdr3_nt: TGTGCCAGCAGCCTCCCAGGGTTGAACACTGAAGCTTTCTTT
v_call: TRBV5-1; d_call: -; clone_size: once; j_call: TRBJ1-6; cdr3_aa: CASSLERSPSPLHF; cdr3_nt: TGCGCCAGCAGCTTGGAACGGTCACCTTCACCCCTCCACTTT
v_call: TRBV5-6; d_call: TRBD1; clone_size: -; j_call: TRBJ2-7; cdr3_aa: CASIRWTGQDQYEQYF; cdr3_nt: TGTGCCAGCATCCGATGGACGGGACAGGATCAATACGAGCAGTACTTC
v_call: TRBV18; d_call: TRBD1; clone_size: -; j_call: TRBJ2-2; cdr3_aa: CASSPQGAGTRGELFF; cdr3_nt: TGTGCCAGCTCACCGCAGGGGGCAGGTACCCGAGGGGAGCTGTTTTTT
v_call: TRBV2; d_call: TRBD1; clone_size: -; j_call: TRBJ1-4; cdr3_aa: CASKPGQVGEKLFF; cdr3_nt: TGTGCCAGCAAGCCGGGACAGGTCGGTGAAAAACTGTTTTTT
v_call: TRBV2; d_call: TRBD1; clone_size: -; j_call: TRBJ2-1; cdr3_aa: CASSESRDRGPPQFF; cdr3_nt: TGTGCCAGCAGTGAAAGTCGGGACAGGGGGCCTCCGCAGTTCTTC
v_call: TRBV5-4; d_call: TRBD2; clone_size: -; j_call: TRBJ2-3; cdr3_aa: CASSLQTSGRAGDTQYF; cdr3_nt: TGTGCCAGCAGCCTGCAAACTAGCGGGAGGGCCGGAGATACGCAGTATTTT
v_call: TRBV5-6; d_call: TRBD1; clone_size: medium-sized; j_call: TRBJ2-5; cdr3_aa: CASRGQGKTQYF; cdr3_nt: TGTGCCAGCAGGGGACAGGGAAAGACCCAGTACTTC
v_call: TRBV7-2; d_call: TRBD2; clone_size: -; j_call: TRBJ2-5; cdr3_aa: CASSSGLAGGLRETQYF; cdr3_nt: TGTGCCAGCAGCTCCGGACTAGCGGGAGGTCTCAGGGAGACCCAGTACTTC
v_call: TRBV4-3; d_call: TRBD2; clone_size: few; j_call: TRBJ2-2; cdr3_aa: CASSREVLAGRTGELFF; cdr3_nt: TGCGCCAGCAGCCGAGAAGTCCTAGCGGGACGCACCGGGGAGCTGTTTTTT
v_call: TRBV7-2; d_call: -; clone_size: -; j_call: TRBJ1-2; cdr3_aa: CASSLAADGSNYGYTF; cdr3_nt: TGTGCCAGCAGCTTAGCAGCGGACGGCTCTAACTATGGCTACACCTTC
v_call: TRBV25-1; d_call: TRBD1; clone_size: few; j_call: TRBJ2-5; cdr3_aa: CASSDRGSFETQYF; cdr3_nt: TGTGCCAGCAGTGACAGGGGGAGTTTCGAGACCCAGTACTTC
v_call: TRBV7-8; d_call: TRBD2; clone_size: -; j_call: TRBJ2-7; cdr3_aa: CASSRTRFRGSDEQYF; cdr3_nt: TGTGCCAGCAGCCGGACTAGGTTTAGGGGATCGGACGAGCAGTACTTC
v_call: TRBV3-1/TRBV3-2; d_call: -; clone_size: once; j_call: TRBJ1-3; cdr3_aa: CASSQARDTLLSSGNTIYF; cdr3_nt: TGTGCCAGCAGCCAAGCTCGGGACACTCTATTGAGCTCTGGAAACACCATATATTTT
v_call: TRBV11-3; d_call: -; clone_size: once; j_call: TRBJ2-2; cdr3_aa: CASSGAGGGQTGELFF; cdr3_nt: TGTGCCAGCAGCGGAGCGGGTGGTGGTCAGACCGGGGAGCTGTTTTTT
v_call: TRBV6-5; d_call: -; clone_size: -; j_call: TRBJ1-5; cdr3_aa: CASSYSSSLDQPQHF; cdr3_nt: TGTGCCAGCAGTTACTCGAGTTCGCTAGATCAGCCCCAGCATTTT
v_call: TRBV21-1; d_call: -; clone_size: -; j_call: TRBJ2-5; cdr3_aa: CASSKVSVRLVRETQYF; cdr3_nt: TGTGCCAGCAGCAAAGTATCTGTTCGGCTAGTTCGTGAGACCCAGTACTTC
v_call: TRBV5-4; d_call: TRBD1; clone_size: -; j_call: TRBJ1-6; cdr3_aa: CASSTDVGQVNSPLHF; cdr3_nt: TGTGCCAGCAGCACGGACGTCGGACAGGTCAATTCACCCCTCCACTTT
v_call: TRBV4-2; d_call: TRBD2; clone_size: -; j_call: TRBJ2-7; cdr3_aa: CASSHPEGLGDEQYF; cdr3_nt: TGTGCCAGCAGCCATCCTGAGGGACTAGGGGACGAGCAGTACTTC
v_call: TRBV2; d_call: TRBD2; clone_size: -; j_call: TRBJ2-1; cdr3_aa: CASSEGEFGTSGHNEQFF; cdr3_nt: TGTGCCAGCAGTGAAGGTGAATTTGGGACTAGCGGACACAATGAGCAGTTCTTC
v_call: TRBV5-1; d_call: TRBD2; clone_size: -; j_call: TRBJ2-5; cdr3_aa: CASSFKAGGETQYF; cdr3_nt: TGCGCCAGCAGCTTTAAAGCGGGGGGGGAGACCCAGTACTTC
v_call: TRBV9; d_call: TRBD2; clone_size: -; j_call: TRBJ2-1; cdr3_aa: CASSFQSGGANEQFF; cdr3_nt: TGTGCCAGCAGCTTCCAAAGCGGGGGGGCCAATGAGCAGTTCTTC
v_call: TRBV7-3; d_call: TRBD2; clone_size: -; j_call: TRBJ2-3; cdr3_aa: CASSATSGTDTQYF; cdr3_nt: TGTGCCAGCAGCGCCACTAGCGGGACAGATACGCAGTATTTT
v_call: TRBV6-4; d_call: -; clone_size: -; j_call: TRBJ1-6; cdr3_aa: CASSETEGANSPLHF; cdr3_nt: TGTGCCAGCAGTGAGACAGAAGGGGCGAATTCACCCCTCCACTTT
v_call: TRBV15; d_call: TRBD2; clone_size: few; j_call: TRBJ2-1; cdr3_aa: CATSRSGLRTSGSYLNNEQFF; cdr3_nt: TGTGCCACCAGCAGATCGGGTCTCCGGACTAGCGGGAGTTACTTGAACAATGAGCAGTTCTTC
v_call: TRBV19; d_call: -; clone_size: -; j_call: TRBJ1-2; cdr3_aa: CASRRTFREGHGYTF; cdr3_nt: TGTGCCAGTAGACGTACCTTCAGGGAAGGCCATGGCTACACCTTC
v_call: TRBV6-5; d_call: TRBD1; clone_size: -; j_call: TRBJ1-2; cdr3_aa: CASSPPGTGPLSYTF; cdr3_nt: TGTGCCAGCAGTCCTCCCGGGACAGGGCCCTTAAGCTACACCTTC
v_call: TRBV28; d_call: -; clone_size: -; j_call: TRBJ1-5; cdr3_aa: CASSLAGPSNQPQHF; cdr3_nt: TGTGCCAGCAGTTTAGCAGGGCCCAGCAATCAGCCCCAGCATTTT
v_call: TRBV18; d_call: -; clone_size: few; j_call: TRBJ2-7; cdr3_aa: CASSRRTDDYEQYF; cdr3_nt: TGTGCCAGCTCACGACGGACAGACGACTACGAGCAGTACTTC
v_call: TRBV10-3; d_call: -; clone_size: -; j_call: TRBJ2-7; cdr3_aa: CAISESTSYEQYF; cdr3_nt: TGTGCCATCAGTGAGTCAACTAGCTACGAGCAGTACTTC
v_call: TRBV27; d_call: -; clone_size: -; j_call: TRBJ1-1; cdr3_aa: CASSWTGGTEAFF; cdr3_nt: TGTGCCAGCAGCTGGACGGGGGGCACTGAAGCTTTCTTT
v_call: TRBV4-2; d_call: TRBD1; clone_size: few; j_call: TRBJ1-2; cdr3_aa: CASSQGTGTGYGYTF; cdr3_nt: TGTGCCAGCAGCCAAGGAACCGGGACAGGCTATGGCTACACCTTC
v_call: TRBV18; d_call: -; clone_size: -; j_call: TRBJ1-6; cdr3_aa: CASSKGLDSPLHF; cdr3_nt: TGTGCCAGCTCTAAAGGACTGGATTCACCCCTCCACTTT